This T cell receptor (beta chain) was obtained from a study of identifying expanded T cells in peripheral blood (dated 2019 in TCRdb). General notes on the study: Separate aliquots of the same genomic DNA pool were sequenced to produce technical replicates, and four replicates were compared in pairs. Broader findings and caveats from the paper: In all healthy donors, the variance in clone template counts between samples taken 2 to 3 weeks apart rose significantly as total template count increased. Between technical replicates the binomial model flagged around 1.3 differentially abundant clones, whereas over around 2 weeks the binomial model flagged about 16.4 and over about four weeks approximately 18. The authors expected that over much longer intervals, such as months to years, biological variance in healthy repertoires might increase even further. The beta-binomial model significantly reduced the number of clones called differentially abundant and the false-positive rate across all healthy-donor time intervals.

No immune events such as infections were documented for the healthy donors during the collection period. Time-dependent variance in a beta-binomial model of T-cell clone differential abundance was calibrated using healthy-donor blood repertoires as a training cohort. The training cohort was composed of roughly ten healthy donors, 3 female and 7 male. The donors were between about 25 and 65 years old, with an average age of about 40 years. Whole blood from each healthy donor was obtained from a commercial supplier and was collected at three time points around two weeks apart. For immunosequencing, genomic DNA was extracted from whole blood that had not been sorted. TCRbeta CDR3 regions were profiled with the immunoSEQ Assay using bias-controlled multiplex PCR amplification of genomic DNA. Per the source publication's procedure: To quantify the absolute abundance of each unique TCRbeta CDR3 region, the sequences were collapsed and filtered. Differential abundance was assessed using a binomial (Fisher-equivalent) model and a beta-binomial model in which time-dependent variance fitted from healthy donors was added. Clones with fewer than 5 combined templates were removed, and differential abundance was called for clones with a Benjamini-Hochberg FDR below 0.01. In the beta-binomial model, variance was expressed as a function of the total template count across the two samples, in the form v = (b*log(k)+a)^2. Sourced from immuneACCESS, this table was stored by TCRdb with only in-frame sequences that have V and J called. A share of the clones is absent; for the studies checked, an unresolved V gene accounts for under half, and the remainder has no known explanation. V and J calls and clone size are copied from that table; D and trimming were computed from the DNA. This sample is represented by about 130,000 clones; 86% of them were singletons. The ten most abundant clones make up 7.5% to 9% of the sample.

Comment on this clone: Its antigen specificity is not known. Base qualities are not recorded, but no much larger clone differs from it by a single base.

The material sequenced was blood. The TCR sequence derives from a person aged 18 to 75 in good health.

The CDR3 in this case is CAWVDTGNSPLHF. The DNA sequence is given as TGTGCCTGGGTTGATACAGGGAATTCACCCCTCCACTTT. The chain is made from TRBV30 and TRBJ1-6, and the D gene may be TRBD1, 6 bases matching. The cysteine opens and the phenylalanine closes a CDR3 of 13 amino acids. Here the CDR3 DNA is all that survives: 39 bases in frame from base 1. Trimming at the junction amounts to 5 bases on V and 7 bases on J, and the germline ends lie 12 bases apart. CDR1 and CDR2 are read off the germline V gene (reference sequence) as GTSNPN and SVGIG.